A selection of T cell receptor beta chains follows, all from one sample in a study of memory CD4+ T cells and cytomegalovirus serostatus. Measured with immunoSEQ multiplex PCR; TCRdb has only the in-frame clones, and not every one. Of about 40,000 clones in the sample, 79% were seen once. Specimen: memory CD4+ T cells from blood. The origin of the receptors is an adult in good health and CMV-seronegative. Each CDR3 is given with its conserved first and last residue. Each record gives: J gene, D gene, clone size, V gene, CDR3 DNA, CDR3 protein. A D gene is named only where the DNA matches it firmly. A row's size may be missing; if present it is once, few, many or a size class.

>TRBJ1-3|-|-|TRBV12-5
TGTGCTAGTGGTTCCGCTTTTGGAAACACCATATATTTT
CASGSAFGNTIYF
>TRBJ2-3|-|once|TRBV7-3
TGTGCCAGCAGCCGGAATAGCGGCACAGATACGCAGTATTTT
CASSRNSGTDTQYF
>TRBJ1-4|-|-|TRBV6-6
TGTGCCAGCAGCGGGTGGTCTAATGAAAAACTGTTTTTT
CASSGWSNEKLFF
>TRBJ1-1|-|once|TRBV9
TGTGCCAGCAGCTCGTACCCAGAGGGGGAGGGTCCTGAAGCTTTCTTT
CASSSYPEGEGPEAFF
>TRBJ1-4|-|-|TRBV7-9
TGTGCCAGCAGCTTAGGGAATGCTCGACTGAATGAAAAACTGTTTTTT
CASSLGNARLNEKLFF
>TRBJ2-1|-|few|TRBV6-5
TGTGCCAGCAGGCCAGGGGACTCGCCGAATGAGCAGTTCTTC
CASRPGDSPNEQFF
>TRBJ1-5|-|-|TRBV4-1
TGCGCCAGCAGCCAAGGATATTCGAAGGGTCAGCCCCAGCATTTT
CASSQGYSKGQPQHF
>TRBJ2-5|TRBD2|-|TRBV7-8
TGTGCCAGCAGCAACACCGGGACTAGCGGGGCCGGAATTCAAGAGACCCAGTACTTC
CASSNTGTSGAGIQETQYF
>TRBJ2-7|-|few|TRBV7-2
TGTGCCAGCAGCTTAAGTCCGGGCATGTCCTACGAGCAGTACTTC
CASSLSPGMSYEQYF
>TRBJ1-5|-|-|TRBV2
TGTGCCAGCAGTCTAGGCCCCAATCAGCCCCAGCATTTT
CASSLGPNQPQHF
>TRBJ2-2|TRBD1|once|TRBV6-6
TGTGCCAGCAGTCCCGGGACAGGGGGCGGCGGGGAGCTGTTTTTT
CASSPGTGGGGELFF
>TRBJ2-2|TRBD1|-|TRBV5-1
TGCGCCAGCAGCCCACAGGGGTGGAAGGCCGGGGAGCTGTTTTTT
CASSPQGWKAGELFF
>TRBJ2-5|-|-|TRBV7-9
TGTGCCAGCGGGTTAGGGCTAAACCAAGAGACCCAGTACTTC
CASGLGLNQETQYF
>TRBJ1-2|-|-|TRBV11-2
TGTGCCAGCAGCTTAGATCCGACTGACACTTATGGCTACACCTTC
CASSLDPTDTYGYTF
>TRBJ2-3|-|-|TRBV11-3
TGTGCCAGCAGCGGTAGCACAGATACGCAGTATTTT
CASSGSTDTQYF
>TRBJ1-4|-|-|TRBV9
TGTGCCAGCAGCGTATCCCAGGGGAGTGAAAAACTGTTTTTT
CASSVSQGSEKLFF